A selection of T cell receptor beta chains follows, all from one sample in a study of control samples from healthy donors and cancer patients. TCRdb keeps only in-frame clones here, not all; method: immunoSEQ multiplex PCR. The data contain 170,000 or so clones, roughly 92% of them singletons. Sequences were obtained from blood. The receptors shown here come from a young man in good health. Both conserved end residues are part of each CDR3. The D gene is left open where the match is weak. Clone size is not always given. Where it is, it says once, few, many or a class for expanded clones.

cdr3_aa | cdr3_nt | j_call | clone_size | d_call | v_call
CASSLAPLGTGYEQYF | TGTGCCAGCAGCTTGGCTCCCTTAGGGACAGGGTACGAGCAGTACTTC | TRBJ2-7 | once | TRBD1 | TRBV11-2
CASSHPPSSYEQYF | TGTGCCAGCAGCCACCCCCCCTCTTCCTACGAGCAGTACTTC | TRBJ2-7 | NA | NA | TRBV7-9
CASSPGSASGNTIYF | TGTGCCAGCTCACCTGGATCAGCCTCTGGAAACACCATATATTTT | TRBJ1-3 | NA | NA | TRBV18
CASRPGTRHSYEQYF | TGTGCCAGCAGACCCGGGACTAGGCACTCCTACGAGCAGTACTTC | TRBJ2-7 | NA | TRBD2 | TRBV11-3
CATTLPGGAYEQYF | TGTGCCACCACACTCCCTGGGGGGGCCTACGAGCAGTACTTC | TRBJ2-7 | NA | TRBD2 | TRBV6-5
CASSIWASGSDSQFF | TGTGCCAGTAGTATCTGGGCTAGCGGGAGCGATTCCCAGTTCTTC | TRBJ2-1 | NA | TRBD2 | TRBV19
CASSFRNNYGYTF | TGTGCCAGCAGTTTCCGTAATAACTATGGCTACACCTTC | TRBJ1-2 | NA | NA | TRBV27
CASSLEGQATSTDTQYF | TGCGCCAGCAGCTTGGAGGGCCAGGCGACTAGCACAGATACGCAGTATTTT | TRBJ2-3 | NA | NA | TRBV5-1
CATSRDQTAYGYTF | TGTGCCACCAGCAGAGATCAGACAGCCTATGGCTACACCTTC | TRBJ1-2 | NA | NA | TRBV15
CASSDWAGGGYEQYF | TGCGCCAGCAGTGATTGGGCAGGGGGAGGGTACGAGCAGTACTTC | TRBJ2-7 | NA | NA | TRBV10-2
CASSPRQGLETQYF | TGTGCCAGCTCACCTAGACAGGGGTTAGAGACCCAGTACTTC | TRBJ2-5 | NA | TRBD1 | TRBV18
CASSTRQGRRDTQYF | TGTGCCAGCAGTACCCGACAGGGACGGAGGGATACGCAGTATTTT | TRBJ2-3 | NA | TRBD1 | TRBV27
CASRHRGANYGYTF | TGTGCCAGCAGGCACAGGGGAGCTAACTATGGCTACACCTTC | TRBJ1-2 | NA | TRBD1 | TRBV28
CASRNDPSDEQFF | TGTGCCAGCAGGAACGATCCCTCGGATGAGCAGTTCTTC | TRBJ2-1 | NA | NA | TRBV6-1
CASSPGPMNTEAFF | TGTGCCAGCAGCCCGGGACCGATGAACACTGAAGCTTTCTTT | TRBJ1-1 | NA | NA | TRBV6-5
CASSSRPDRDIYWWQETQYF | TGTGCCAGCTCCTCGCGACCCGACAGGGACATTTATTGGTGGCAAGAGACCCAGTACTTC | TRBJ2-5 | once | TRBD1 | TRBV18
CSGGQGARGYTF | TGCAGCGGAGGGCAGGGGGCGAGGGGCTACACCTTC | TRBJ1-2 | NA | TRBD1 | TRBV29-1
CASSYRRSSTGELFF | TGTGCCAGCAGTTACCGTCGCTCCTCAACCGGGGAGCTGTTTTTT | TRBJ2-2 | NA | NA | TRBV6-2/TRBV6-3
CASSSGGDTQYF | TGTGCCAGCAGTTCCGGAGGAGATACGCAGTATTTT | TRBJ2-3 | NA | NA | TRBV27
CASSSGGRSYNEQFF | TGTGCCAGTAGTAGCGGGGGCCGCTCCTACAATGAGCAGTTCTTC | TRBJ2-1 | NA | NA | TRBV19
CASSPRTGGEDQPQHF | TGCGCCAGCAGCCCCCGGACAGGGGGCGAGGACCAGCCCCAGCATTTT | TRBJ1-5 | few | TRBD1 | TRBV4-1
CASSYALSGEGEQFF | TGTGCCAGCAGCTATGCTCTGAGTGGAGAGGGCGAGCAGTTCTTC | TRBJ2-1 | NA | NA | TRBV7-9
CATREQGGIYGYTF | TGTGCCACCAGGGAGCAGGGGGGTATCTATGGCTACACCTTC | TRBJ1-2 | NA | TRBD1 | TRBV24-1
CASRTGEGYYGYTF | TGTGCCAGCAGGACCGGGGAGGGCTACTATGGCTACACCTTC | TRBJ1-2 | NA | NA | TRBV25-1
CAISDRAPGELFF | TGTGCCATCAGTGATAGGGCTCCCGGGGAGCTGTTTTTT | TRBJ2-2 | once | NA | TRBV10-3
CASSLGRNTEAFF | TGTGCCAGCAGCTTAGGCAGGAACACTGAAGCTTTCTTT | TRBJ1-1 | NA | NA | TRBV7-2
CASSMAHYNEQFF | TGTGCCAGTAGTATGGCCCACTATAATGAGCAGTTCTTC | TRBJ2-1 | NA | NA | TRBV19
CASSATGGGRSYNSPLHF | TGTGCCAGCAGCGCGACCGGTGGGGGGAGGTCCTATAATTCACCCCTCCACTTT | TRBJ1-6 | NA | NA | TRBV7-2
CASTLQGAHEQYF | TGTGCCAGCACCCTTCAGGGGGCCCACGAGCAGTACTTC | TRBJ2-7 | NA | TRBD1 | TRBV6-5
CASRDRTGLNSPLHF | TGTGCCAGCAGGGACCGTACAGGGTTGAATTCACCCCTCCACTTT | TRBJ1-6 | NA | NA | TRBV2
CASSQRRGRRENTEAFF | TGCGCCAGCAGCCAGAGACGGGGCCGGAGGGAGAACACTGAAGCTTTCTTT | TRBJ1-1 | NA | NA | TRBV4-3
CASSSLAGSLTDTQYF | TGTGCCAGTAGTTCCCTTGCAGGGTCCCTCACAGATACGCAGTATTTT | TRBJ2-3 | NA | NA | TRBV19
CASSSLWTLLPYEQYF | TGTGCCAGCAGTTCCCTCTGGACCCTCCTACCCTACGAGCAGTACTTC | TRBJ2-7 | once | NA | TRBV27
CASSLRRGANTGELFF | TGTGCCAGCAGCCTCAGGAGGGGGGCGAACACCGGGGAGCTGTTTTTT | TRBJ2-2 | once | NA | TRBV5-4
CASSAGGASGRSEQFF | TGTGCCAGCAGCGCCGGGGGGGCTAGCGGGAGATCTGAGCAGTTCTTC | TRBJ2-1 | NA | TRBD2 | TRBV9
CASSLYAGGLTDTQYF | TGTGCCAGCAGTTTATATGCGGGAGGCCTCACAGATACGCAGTATTTT | TRBJ2-3 | NA | TRBD2 | TRBV27
CASSVEFTGELFF | TGTGCCAGCAGCGTAGAATTCACCGGGGAGCTGTTTTTT | TRBJ2-2 | NA | NA | TRBV9
CAWSVRDIYNEQFF | TGTGCCTGGAGTGTCCGGGACATATACAATGAGCAGTTCTTC | TRBJ2-1 | once | NA | TRBV30
CASSAYRVSGNTIYF | TGTGCCAGCAGCGCGTACAGGGTTTCTGGAAACACCATATATTTT | TRBJ1-3 | NA | NA | TRBV7-9
CASSTMSDRAGYGYTF | TGTGCCAGCAGCACTATGTCTGACAGGGCGGGCTATGGCTACACCTTC | TRBJ1-2 | NA | TRBD1 | TRBV5-4
CASALSDSPNQPQHF | TGTGCCAGCGCTCTATCGGACAGCCCCAATCAGCCCCAGCATTTT | TRBJ1-5 | NA | NA | TRBV27
CASSLFTVGGYTF | TGTGCCAGCAGTTTATTTACGGTGGGGGGCTACACCTTC | TRBJ1-2 | NA | NA | TRBV28
CAISPTGGNQPQHF | TGTGCCATCAGTCCGACAGGGGGCAATCAGCCCCAGCATTTT | TRBJ1-5 | NA | TRBD1 | TRBV10-3